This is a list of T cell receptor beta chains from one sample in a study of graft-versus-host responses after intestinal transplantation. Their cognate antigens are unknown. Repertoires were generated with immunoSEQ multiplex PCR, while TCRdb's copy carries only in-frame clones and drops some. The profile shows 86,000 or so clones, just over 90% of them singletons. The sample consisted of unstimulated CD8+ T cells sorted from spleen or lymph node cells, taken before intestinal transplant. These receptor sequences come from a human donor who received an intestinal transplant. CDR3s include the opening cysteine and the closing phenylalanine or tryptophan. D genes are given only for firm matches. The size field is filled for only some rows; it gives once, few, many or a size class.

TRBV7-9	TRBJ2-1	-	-	CASSATNNEQFF	TGTGCCAGCAGCGCGACCAACAATGAGCAGTTCTTC
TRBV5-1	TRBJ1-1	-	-	CASSYRYRGLGTEAFF	TGCGCCAGCAGCTACAGGTATAGAGGGCTGGGCACTGAAGCTTTCTTT
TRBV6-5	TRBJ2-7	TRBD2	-	CASTSGGRFYEQYF	TGTGCCAGCACTTCGGGGGGGCGGTTCTACGAGCAGTACTTC
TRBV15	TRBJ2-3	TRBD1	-	CATSSQGASTDTQYF	TGTGCCACCAGCAGCCAGGGGGCTAGCACAGATACGCAGTATTTT
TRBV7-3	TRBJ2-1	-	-	CASSQEDVSEQFF	TGTGCCAGCAGTCAGGAAGACGTGAGTGAGCAGTTCTTC
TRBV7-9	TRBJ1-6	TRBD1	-	CASSLRTPTGGNSPLHF	TGTGCCAGCAGCCTAAGAACCCCGACAGGGGGAAATTCACCCCTCCACTTT
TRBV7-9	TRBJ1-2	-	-	CASSLGQPTAF	TGTGCCAGCAGCTTAGGCCAGCCGACGGCCTTC
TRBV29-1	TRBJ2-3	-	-	CSVAGDTDTQYF	TGCAGCGTTGCGGGGGATACAGATACGCAGTATTTT
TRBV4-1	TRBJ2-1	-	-	CASSLNLGTEQFF	TGCGCCAGCAGCTTAAATCTAGGGACTGAGCAGTTCTTC
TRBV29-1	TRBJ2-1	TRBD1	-	CSLQGYNEQFF	TGCAGCTTACAGGGGTACAATGAGCAGTTCTTC
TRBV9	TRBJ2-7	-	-	CASSAGGSYEQYF	TGTGCCAGCAGCGCAGGGGGGTCCTACGAGCAGTACTTC
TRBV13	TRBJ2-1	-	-	CASSAKLGSYNEQFF	TGTGCCAGCAGCGCCAAGTTGGGGTCCTACAATGAGCAGTTCTTC
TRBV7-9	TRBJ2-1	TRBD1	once	CASSLAHTGGPYNEQFF	TGTGCCAGCAGCTTAGCGCACACAGGGGGCCCCTACAATGAGCAGTTCTTC
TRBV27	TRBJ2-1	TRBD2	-	CASSLNGRGYNEQFF	TGTGCCAGCAGTTTAAACGGGAGGGGATACAATGAGCAGTTCTTC
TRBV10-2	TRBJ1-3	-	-	CASVPSAYPGNTIYF	TGCGCCAGCGTCCCTTCAGCCTACCCGGGAAACACCATATATTTT
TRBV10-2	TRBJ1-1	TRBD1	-	CASRETGGYTEAFF	TGCGCCAGCAGGGAGACAGGGGGGTACACTGAAGCTTTCTTT
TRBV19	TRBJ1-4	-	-	CASSTLTGVEEKLFF	TGTGCCAGTAGTACCCTGACAGGAGTTGAAGAAAAACTGTTTTTT
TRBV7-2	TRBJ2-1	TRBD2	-	CASSFARLAGVHNEQFF	TGTGCCAGCAGCTTCGCCAGGCTAGCGGGGGTCCACAATGAGCAGTTCTTC
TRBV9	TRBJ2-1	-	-	CASSVGGRTHYEQFF	TGTGCCAGCAGCGTAGGGGGCCGGACCCATTATGAGCAGTTCTTC
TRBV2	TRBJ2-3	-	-	CASSRSSADTQYF	TGTGCCAGCAGTAGGAGTTCCGCAGATACGCAGTATTTT
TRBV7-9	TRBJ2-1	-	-	CASSFSREQFF	TGTGCCAGCAGCTTTAGCCGTGAGCAGTTCTTC
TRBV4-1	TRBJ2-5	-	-	CASSPLGSSGETQYF	TGCGCCAGCAGCCCCCTCGGGAGTTCGGGGGAGACCCAGTACTTC
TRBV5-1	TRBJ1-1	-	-	CASSLVLNTEAFF	TGCGCCAGCAGCTTGGTTTTGAACACTGAAGCTTTCTTT
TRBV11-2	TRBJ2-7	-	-	CASSREDWTGSYEQYF	TGTGCCAGCAGCCGAGAGGATTGGACGGGCTCCTACGAGCAGTACTTC
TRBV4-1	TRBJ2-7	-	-	CASSQETRTTSYEQYF	TGCGCCAGCAGCCAAGAGACTAGAACCACATCCTACGAGCAGTACTTC
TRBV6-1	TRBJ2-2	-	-	CASSEVVGDTGELFF	TGTGCCAGCAGTGAAGTTGTGGGGGACACCGGGGAGCTGTTTTTT
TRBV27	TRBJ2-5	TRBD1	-	CASSVTGDEETQYF	TGTGCCAGCAGCGTGACAGGGGATGAAGAGACCCAGTACTTC
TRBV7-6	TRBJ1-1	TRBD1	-	CASSTQGAGNTEAFF	TGTGCCAGCAGTACTCAGGGGGCGGGGAACACTGAAGCTTTCTTT
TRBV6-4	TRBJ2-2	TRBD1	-	CASKQGVDTGELFF	TGTGCCAGCAAACAGGGGGTGGACACCGGGGAGCTGTTTTTT
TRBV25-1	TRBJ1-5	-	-	CASSPVGAGQPQHF	TGTGCCAGCAGTCCAGTCGGGGCGGGTCAGCCCCAGCATTTT
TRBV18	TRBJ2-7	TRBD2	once	CASSASGSYEQYF	TGTGCCAGCTCAGCTAGCGGGAGTTACGAGCAGTACTTC
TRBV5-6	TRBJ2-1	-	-	CASILASLGEQFF	TGTGCCAGCATCCTTGCTAGTCTCGGTGAGCAGTTCTTC
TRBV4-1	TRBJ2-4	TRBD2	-	CASSHIAGVRSKNIQYF	TGCGCCAGCAGCCACATAGCGGGAGTTAGGTCCAAAAACATTCAGTACTTC
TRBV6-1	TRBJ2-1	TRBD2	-	CASSERDSGSFEEQFF	TGTGCCAGCAGTGAACGAGATAGCGGGAGCTTCGAGGAGCAGTTCTTC
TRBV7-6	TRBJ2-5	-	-	CASSFSGGQETQYF	TGTGCCAGCAGCTTCTCAGGGGGGCAAGAGACCCAGTACTTC
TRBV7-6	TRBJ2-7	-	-	CASSSTYPSIEQYF	TGTGCCAGCAGCTCAACATACCCGTCGATCGAGCAGTACTTC
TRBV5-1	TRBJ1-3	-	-	CASSPNPHILSGNTIYF	TGCGCCAGCAGCCCTAACCCACATATCCTCTCTGGAAACACCATATATTTT
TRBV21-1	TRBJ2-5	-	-	CASSKSRVQETQYF	TGTGCCAGCAGCAAATCGAGGGTTCAAGAGACCCAGTACTTC
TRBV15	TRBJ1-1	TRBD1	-	CATSRPEMTGRAFF	TGTGCCACCAGCCGACCTGAGATGACAGGGAGAGCTTTCTTT
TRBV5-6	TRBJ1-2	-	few	CASSYPLGDDSTALGGYTF	TGTGCCAGCAGCTACCCCCTGGGGGATGACAGTACGGCTTTGGGTGGCTACACCTTC
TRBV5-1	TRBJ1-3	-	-	CASSLDGNSGNTIYF	TGCGCCAGCAGCTTGGACGGAAACTCTGGAAACACCATATATTTT
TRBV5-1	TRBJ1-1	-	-	CASRKWGAFGAEAFF	TGCGCCAGCAGGAAATGGGGGGCGTTTGGCGCTGAAGCTTTCTTT
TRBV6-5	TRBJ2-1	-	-	CATRNFSSYNEQFF	TGTGCCACCCGGAACTTCAGCTCCTACAATGAGCAGTTCTTC
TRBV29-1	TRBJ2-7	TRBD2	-	CSSKTSGRPYEQYF	TGCAGCTCAAAGACTAGCGGGAGGCCCTACGAGCAGTACTTC
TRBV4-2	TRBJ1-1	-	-	CASSQDLIQIEAFF	TGTGCCAGCAGCCAAGATCTTATACAGATTGAAGCTTTCTTT
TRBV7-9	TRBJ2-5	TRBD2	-	CASSFPGLAENQETQYF	TGTGCCAGCAGCTTCCCGGGACTAGCGGAGAACCAAGAGACCCAGTACTTC
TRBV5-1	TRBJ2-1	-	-	CASSLAPSGNEQFF	TGCGCCAGCAGCTTGGCCCCGAGTGGGAATGAGCAGTTCTTC
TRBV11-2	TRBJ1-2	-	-	CASSSLLLDLKNGYTF	TGTGCCAGCAGCTCTCTACTTCTGGACCTGAAAAATGGCTACACCTTC
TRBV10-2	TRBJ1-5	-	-	CASSERIPRANQPQHF	TGCGCCAGCAGTGAGAGAATCCCCAGGGCAAATCAGCCCCAGCATTTT
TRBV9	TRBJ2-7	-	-	CASSPMDISYEQYF	TGTGCCAGCAGCCCTATGGACATTTCCTACGAGCAGTACTTC
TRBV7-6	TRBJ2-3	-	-	CASSLPAETDVVDTDTQYF	TGTGCCAGCAGCCTACCCGCGGAGACGGACGTAGTAGACACAGATACGCAGTATTTT
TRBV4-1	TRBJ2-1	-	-	CASSQETFGVAASEQFF	TGCGCCAGCAGCCAAGAAACGTTCGGAGTAGCTGCGAGTGAGCAGTTCTTC
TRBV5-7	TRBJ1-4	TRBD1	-	CASSLAGQGTGNEKLFF	TGTGCCAGCAGCTTGGCGGGACAGGGGACGGGTAATGAAAAACTGTTTTTT
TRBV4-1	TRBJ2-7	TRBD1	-	CASSRDPGTAYEQYF	TGCGCCAGCAGCCGGGACCCCGGGACAGCTTACGAGCAGTACTTC
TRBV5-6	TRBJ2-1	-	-	CASSRTAEMFF	TGTGCCAGCAGCCGGACTGCGGAGATGTTCTTC
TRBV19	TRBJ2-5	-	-	CASSPQSGAPGETQYF	TGTGCCAGTAGTCCGCAATCCGGGGCCCCCGGAGAGACCCAGTACTTC
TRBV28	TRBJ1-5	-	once	CASSYRNQPQHF	TGTGCCAGCAGTTACAGGAATCAGCCCCAGCATTTT